The 16 T cell receptor beta chains below come from one sample, sequenced in a study of cytotoxic CD8 clonotypes in ibrutinib-treated CLL. TCRdb's table, derived via immunoSEQ multiplex PCR, lists solely in-frame clones and lacks some. This table has 11,000 to 15,000 clones, around 60% appearing once. The input for sequencing was PBMCs, taken before ibrutinib treatment. The receptors originated from a human donor with chronic lymphocytic leukemia.

Many counts were recorded for this clone. The chain joins TRBV5-4 to TRBJ1-2; 7 positions agree with TRBD1. CDR1 is SGHNT, CDR2 YYREEE, per germline (reference sequence). The CDR3 loop spans 15 amino acids. Trimming took 4 bases from V and 0 from J; bases not matched to a gene: 6. CDR3 sequence (DNA): TGTGCCAGCAGCCGGGTAGGGACAGCTAACTATGGCTACACCTTC. Translating it yields CASSRVGTANYGYTF. The full variable domain, with the rest looked up from reference TRBV5-4 and TRBJ1-2, is ETGVTQSPTHLIKTRGQQVTLRCSSQSGHNTVSWYQQALGQGPQFIFQYYREEENGRGNFPPRFSGLQFPNYSSELNVNALELDDSALYLCASSRVGTANYGYTFGSGTRLTVV.

This chain joins TRBV6-1 and TRBJ2-1; TRBD2 is a possible D gene (6 bases). The CDR3 runs to 14 residues. V lost 9 bases and J lost 3, with 15 bases in between. CDR1 and CDR2 (germline): MNHNS, SASEGT. CDR3 in amino acids: CASEFRSGYNEQFF. Here the CDR3 DNA reads TGTGCCAGTGAGTTCCGTAGCGGCTACAATGAGCAGTTCTTC.

This clone is large within its sample. The rearrangement links TRBV11-2 to TRBJ2-7; D is ambiguous. Germline V lookup: CDR1 SGHAT, CDR2 FQNNGV. With 0 bases removed from V and 5 bases from J, the gap between germline ends came to 17 bases. This CDR3 region has 16 residues. DNA of the CDR3: TGTGCCAGCAGCTTAGATGGCGCGGCAGGAGTCGACGAGCAGTACTTC. Its protein product is CASSLDGAAGVDEQYF.

The rearrangement uses TRBV2 and TRBJ1-1; TRBD1 matches at 7 bases. CDR1 and CDR2 (germline): SNHLY, FYNNEI. V gave up 6 bases and J gave up 11 bases; unmatched junction bases: 9. The CDR3 spans 12 residues. CDR3 coding DNA: TGTGCCAGCAGCCCCGACAGGGAAGGGGCTTTCTTT. The encoded protein is CASSPDREGAFF. Full variable domain (rest looked up from reference TRBV2 and TRBJ1-1): EPEVTQTPSHQVTQMGQEVILRCVPISNHLYFYWYRQILGQKVEFLVSFYNNEISEKSEIFDDQFSVERPDGSNFTLKIRSTKLEDSAMYFCASSPDREGAFFGQGTRLTVV.

The CDR3: CASSLGGENTGELFF. The CDR3 nucleotides are TGCGCCAGCAGCTTGGGGGGCGAGAACACCGGGGAGCTGTTTTTT. This sequence joins TRBV5-1 and TRBJ2-2, with D maybe TRBD1 (5 bases). Germline V gene data show CDR1 as SGHRS and CDR2 as YFSETQ. The CDR3 runs 15 residues. Trimming stripped 0 bases from V and 1 base from J, with 7 bases between.

This chain links TRBV5-4 with TRBJ1-1; no clear D gene. The CDR3 is 14 residues long. V shed 4 bases and J shed 3 bases, with 13 bases lying between them. Germline V gene lookup returns CDR1 SGHNT and CDR2 YYREEE (reference sequence). The CDR3: CASSPPGAHTEAFF. The CDR3 DNA sequence: TGTGCCAGCAGCCCCCCAGGAGCACACACTGAAGCTTTCTTT.

This clone was recorded once. The rearrangement links TRBV27 to TRBJ1-2; unclear D gene. V was cut by 0 bases and J by 8 bases, with 10 bases left in between. There are 13 residues in the CDR3. CDR1 is MNHEY and CDR2 is SMNVEV in the germline V gene (reference sequence). CDR3 DNA: TGTGCCAGCAGTTTATCGTCAGGCCAGGGCTACACCTTC. This sequence encodes CASSLSSGQGYTF.

The CDR3 nucleotides read TGCGCCAGCAGCCGAAACTTGCAGGGGGCATTGAACACTGAAGCTTTCTTT. It translates to CASSRNLQGALNTEAFF. The chain joins TRBV4-1 to TRBJ1-1, with TRBD1 matching 8 bases. The CDR3 runs to 17 residues. Germline CDR1 is MGHRA and CDR2 is YSYEKL. Germline trimming cut 4 bases from V and 0 bases from J; bases unmatched to any gene: 10.

The rearrangement links TRBV11-2 to TRBJ2-3; D unclear. Germline CDR1 and CDR2: SGHAT and FQNNGV. V was cut by 1 base and J by 4 bases, with 9 bases left in between. The length of the CDR3 is 14 residues. Written as DNA, the CDR3 is TGTGCCAGCAGCTTAGTAGGTCCAGCAGATACGCAGTATTTT. As protein: CASSLVGPADTQYF.

This chain uses TRBV19 with TRBJ1-2; D is possibly TRBD1 (5 bases). This CDR3 has 13 amino acids. Per germline, CDR1 LNHDA and CDR2 SQIVND (reference sequence). V was shortened by 10 bases and J by 2 bases, with 14 bases between the two germline ends. The CDR3 is CATGDRLNYGYTF. In DNA, the CDR3 is TGTGCCACCGGAGACAGATTAAACTATGGCTACACCTTC.

This chain links TRBV12-2 with TRBJ2-2; the table calls TRBD1, which could not be checked here. TRBV12-2 has pseudogene status. The CDR3 runs 14 residues. The CDR3 loop reads CASRSYRYFGELFF. The CDR3 bases are TGTGCAAGTCGCTCCTACAGGTATTTTGGGGAGCTGTTTTTT.

This clone was counted between two and nine times. V gene TRBV2 combines with J gene TRBJ1-2, with unresolved D. Trimming removed 5 bases from V and 6 bases from J, with 19 bases in between. CDR1 is SNHLY, CDR2 FYNNEI, per germline. The CDR3 contains 15 residues. This CDR3 reads CASSLPRAPLDGYTF. In nucleotides, the CDR3 is TGTGCCAGCAGTCTACCCCGAGCCCCTTTAGATGGCTACACCTTC.

This clone has more than one count but fewer than ten. The DNA of the CDR3 is TGTGCCAGCATCAAGGGGCCCATGAACACTGAAGCTTTCTTT. It is translated as CASIKGPMNTEAFF. This sequence joins TRBV27 and TRBJ1-1; D may be TRBD1 (5 bases). The germline V and J ends were trimmed by 7 bases and 0 bases, with 12 bases remaining between them. This CDR3 contains 14 residues. CDR1 and CDR2 from the germline V gene are MNHEY and SMNVEV (reference sequence).

The V call is TRBV9, the J call TRBJ2-1; 8 nucleotides line up with TRBD2. This CDR3 region has 15 residues. Germline CDR1 and CDR2: SGDLS and YYNGEE. V shed 0 bases, J shed 5 bases, and the junction held 4 bases outside the gene matches. The CDR3 DNA reads as TGTGCCAGCAGCGTAGTGACGGGGGGGAACAATGAGCAGTTCTTC. Encoded protein: CASSVVTGGNNEQFF.

There are a few counts of this clone. One end of the junction varies from germline; a read error may be responsible. The chain links TRBV4-1 to TRBJ1-2, with D possibly matching TRBD1 (5 bases). The germline V gene has CDR1 MGHRA and CDR2 YSYEKL. The CDR3 is 14 amino acids. CDR3 nucleotide sequence: TGCGCCAGCACCCAAGGGGCAGACCCCTATGGCTACACCTTC. It codes for CASTQGADPYGYTF.

This rearrangement joins TRBV7-9 to TRBJ2-1; 12 nucleotides line up with TRBD1. In germline, CDR1 is SEHNR, CDR2 FQNEAQ (reference sequence). Trimming cost V 5 bases and J 7 bases; bases outside gene matches: 6. CDR3 length equals 15 residues. The CDR3 protein is CASSPGTGGGNEQFF. CDR3 DNA: TGTGCCAGCAGCCCGGGGACAGGGGGCGGGAATGAGCAGTTCTTC.